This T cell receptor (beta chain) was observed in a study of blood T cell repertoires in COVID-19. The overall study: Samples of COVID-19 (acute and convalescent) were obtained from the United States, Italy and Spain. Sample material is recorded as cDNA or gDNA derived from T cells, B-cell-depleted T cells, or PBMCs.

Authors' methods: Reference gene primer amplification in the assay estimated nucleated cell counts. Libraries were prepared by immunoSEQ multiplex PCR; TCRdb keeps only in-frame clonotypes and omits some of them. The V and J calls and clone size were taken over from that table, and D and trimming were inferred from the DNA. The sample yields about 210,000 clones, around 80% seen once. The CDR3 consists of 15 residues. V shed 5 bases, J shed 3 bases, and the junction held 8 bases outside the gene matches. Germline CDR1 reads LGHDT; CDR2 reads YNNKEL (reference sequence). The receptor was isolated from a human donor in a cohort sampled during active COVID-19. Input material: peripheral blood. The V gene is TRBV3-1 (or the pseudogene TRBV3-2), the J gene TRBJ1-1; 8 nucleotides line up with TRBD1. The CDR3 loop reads CASSFGQGRDTEAFF. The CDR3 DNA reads TGTGCCAGCAGCTTTGGACAGGGACGGGACACTGAAGCTTTCTTT.